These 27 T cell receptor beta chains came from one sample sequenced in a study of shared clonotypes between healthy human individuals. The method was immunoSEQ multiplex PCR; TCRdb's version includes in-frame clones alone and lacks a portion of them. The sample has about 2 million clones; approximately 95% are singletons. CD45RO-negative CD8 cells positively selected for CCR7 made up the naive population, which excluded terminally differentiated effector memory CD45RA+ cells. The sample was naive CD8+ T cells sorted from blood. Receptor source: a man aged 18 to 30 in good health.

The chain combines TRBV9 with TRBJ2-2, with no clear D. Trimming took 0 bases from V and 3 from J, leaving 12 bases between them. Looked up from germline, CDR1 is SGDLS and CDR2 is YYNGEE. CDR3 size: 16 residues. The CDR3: CASSVEGRTDTGELFF. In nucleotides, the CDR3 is TGTGCCAGCAGCGTAGAGGGCAGAACGGACACCGGGGAGCTGTTTTTT. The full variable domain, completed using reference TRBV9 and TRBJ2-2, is DSGVTQTPKHLITATGQRVTLRCSPRSGDLSVYWYQQSLDQGLQFLIQYYNGEERAKGNILERFSAQQFPDLHSELNLSSLELGDSALYFCASSVEGRTDTGELFFGEGSRLTVL.

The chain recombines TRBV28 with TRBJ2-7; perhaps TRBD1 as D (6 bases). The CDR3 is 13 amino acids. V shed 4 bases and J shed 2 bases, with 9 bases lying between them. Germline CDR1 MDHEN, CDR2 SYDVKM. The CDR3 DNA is TGTGCCAGCAGTTCAGGACAGACCTACGAGCAGTACTTC. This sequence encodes CASSSGQTYEQYF.

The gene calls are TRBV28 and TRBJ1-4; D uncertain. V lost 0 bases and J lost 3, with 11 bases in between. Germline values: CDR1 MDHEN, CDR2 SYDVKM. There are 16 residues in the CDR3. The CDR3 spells CASSLWKGAPNEKLFF. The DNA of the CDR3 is TGTGCCAGCAGTTTATGGAAAGGAGCCCCTAATGAAAAACTGTTTTTT.

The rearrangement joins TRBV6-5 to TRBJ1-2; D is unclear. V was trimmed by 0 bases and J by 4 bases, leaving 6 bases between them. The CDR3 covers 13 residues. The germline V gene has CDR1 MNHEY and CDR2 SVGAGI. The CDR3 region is CASSYSAAYGYTF. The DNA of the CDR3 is TGTGCCAGCAGTTACTCCGCAGCCTATGGCTACACCTTC.

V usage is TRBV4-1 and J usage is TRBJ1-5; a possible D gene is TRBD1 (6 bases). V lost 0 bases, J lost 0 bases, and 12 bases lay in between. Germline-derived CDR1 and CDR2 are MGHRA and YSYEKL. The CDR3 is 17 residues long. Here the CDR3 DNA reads TGCGCCAGCAGCCAAGAGCCCGGGACACTTAGCAATCAGCCCCAGCATTTT. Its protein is CASSQEPGTLSNQPQHF.

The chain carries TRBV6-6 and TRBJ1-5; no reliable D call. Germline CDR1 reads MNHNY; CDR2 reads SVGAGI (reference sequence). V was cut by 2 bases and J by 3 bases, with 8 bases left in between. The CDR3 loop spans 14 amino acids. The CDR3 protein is CASSYGQNNQPQHF. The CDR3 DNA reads TGTGCCAGCAGTTACGGTCAGAACAATCAGCCCCAGCATTTT.

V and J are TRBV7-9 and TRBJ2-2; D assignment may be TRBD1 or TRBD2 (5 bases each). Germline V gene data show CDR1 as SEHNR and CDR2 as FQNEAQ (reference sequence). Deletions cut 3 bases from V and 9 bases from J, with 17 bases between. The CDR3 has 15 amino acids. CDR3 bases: TGTGCCAGCAGCTTGGCCCGGGGCATGGGCCGGGAGCTGTTTTTT. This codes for CASSLARGMGRELFF. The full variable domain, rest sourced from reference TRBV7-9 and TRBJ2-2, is DTGVSQNPRHKITKRGQNVTFRCDPISEHNRLYWYRQTLGQGPEFLTYFQNEAQLEKSRLLSDRFSAERPKGSFSTLEIQRTEQGDSAMYLCASSLARGMGRELFFGEGSRLTVL.

The DNA for the CDR3 is TGTGCCACCAGCAGGTGGAGCGGGGAGACCCAGTACTTC. It encodes CATSRWSGETQYF. The chain combines TRBV15 with TRBJ2-5, with D possibly TRBD2 on 6 matching bases. The germline gives CDR1 LNHNV, CDR2 YYDKDF (reference sequence). V was pared by 3 bases and J by 5 bases, with 10 bases between. CDR3 length: 13 residues. Looking up the rest from reference TRBV15 and TRBJ2-5 gives the full variable domain: DAMVIQNPRYQVTQFGKPVTLSCSQTLNHNVMYWYQQKSSQAPKLLFHYYDKDFNNEADTPDNFQSRRPNTSFCFLDIRSPGLGDTAMYLCATSRWSGETQYFGPGTRLLVL.

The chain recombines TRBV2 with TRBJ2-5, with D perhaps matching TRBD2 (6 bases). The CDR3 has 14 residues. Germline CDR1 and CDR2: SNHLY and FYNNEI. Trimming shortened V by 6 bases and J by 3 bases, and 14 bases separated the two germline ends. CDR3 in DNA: TGTGCCAGCAGACCCGGGGCTAGCGAAGAGACCCAGTACTTC. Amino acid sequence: CASRPGASEETQYF. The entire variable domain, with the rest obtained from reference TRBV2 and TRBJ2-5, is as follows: EPEVTQTPSHQVTQMGQEVILRCVPISNHLYFYWYRQILGQKVEFLVSFYNNEISEKSEIFDDQFSVERPDGSNFTLKIRSTKLEDSAMYFCASRPGASEETQYFGPGTRLLVL.

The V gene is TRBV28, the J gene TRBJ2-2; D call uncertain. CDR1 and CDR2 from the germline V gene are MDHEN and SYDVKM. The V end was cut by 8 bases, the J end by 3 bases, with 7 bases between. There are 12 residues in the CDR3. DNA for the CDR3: TGTGCCAGCTTGGGCGACACCGGGGAGCTGTTTTTT. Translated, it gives CASLGDTGELFF.

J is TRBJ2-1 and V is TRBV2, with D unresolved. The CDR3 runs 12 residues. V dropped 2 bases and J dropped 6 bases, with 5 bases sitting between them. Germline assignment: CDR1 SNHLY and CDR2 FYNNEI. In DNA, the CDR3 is TGTGCCAGCAGTGAACAGTTCAATGAGCAGTTCTTC. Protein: CASSEQFNEQFF.

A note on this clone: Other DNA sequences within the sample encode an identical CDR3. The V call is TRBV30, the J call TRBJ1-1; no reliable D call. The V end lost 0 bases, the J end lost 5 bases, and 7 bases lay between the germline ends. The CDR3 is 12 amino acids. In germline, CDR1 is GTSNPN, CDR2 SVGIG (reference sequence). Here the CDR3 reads CAWSVSGTEAFF. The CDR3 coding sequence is TGTGCCTGGAGTGTAAGCGGTACTGAAGCTTTCTTT.

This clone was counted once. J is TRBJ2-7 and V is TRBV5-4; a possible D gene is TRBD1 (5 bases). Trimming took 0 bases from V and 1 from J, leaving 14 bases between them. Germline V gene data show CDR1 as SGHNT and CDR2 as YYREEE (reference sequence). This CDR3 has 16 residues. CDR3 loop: CASSLDPDISSYEQYF. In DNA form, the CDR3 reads TGTGCCAGCAGCTTGGATCCGGACATAAGTTCCTACGAGCAGTACTTC.

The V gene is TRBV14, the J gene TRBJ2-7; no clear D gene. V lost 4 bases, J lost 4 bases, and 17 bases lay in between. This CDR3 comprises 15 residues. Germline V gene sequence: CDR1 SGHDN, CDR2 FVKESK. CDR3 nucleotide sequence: TGTGCCAGCAGCCCATTAAATGGTTACTCGTACGAGCAGTACTTC. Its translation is CASSPLNGYSYEQYF.

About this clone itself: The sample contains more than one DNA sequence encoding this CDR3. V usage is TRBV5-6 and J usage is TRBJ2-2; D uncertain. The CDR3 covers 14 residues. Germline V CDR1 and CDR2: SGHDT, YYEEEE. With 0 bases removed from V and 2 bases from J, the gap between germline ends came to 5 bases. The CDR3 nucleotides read TGTGCCAGCAGCTTGGTTGGTAACACCGGGGAGCTGTTTTTT. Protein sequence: CASSLVGNTGELFF.

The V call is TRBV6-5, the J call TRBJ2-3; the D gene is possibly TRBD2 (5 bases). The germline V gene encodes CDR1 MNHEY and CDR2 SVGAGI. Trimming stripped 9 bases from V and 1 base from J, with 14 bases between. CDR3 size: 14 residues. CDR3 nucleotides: TGTGCCAGTCAGGAGGTGGGCGGCACAGATACGCAGTATTTT. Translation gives CASQEVGGTDTQYF.

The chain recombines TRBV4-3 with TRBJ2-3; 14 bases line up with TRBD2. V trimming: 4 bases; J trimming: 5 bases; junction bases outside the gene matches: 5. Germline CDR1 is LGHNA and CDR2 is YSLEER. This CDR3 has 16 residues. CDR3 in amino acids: CASSRGLAGEEDTQYF. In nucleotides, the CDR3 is TGCGCCAGCAGCCGGGGACTAGCGGGAGAAGAAGATACGCAGTATTTT.

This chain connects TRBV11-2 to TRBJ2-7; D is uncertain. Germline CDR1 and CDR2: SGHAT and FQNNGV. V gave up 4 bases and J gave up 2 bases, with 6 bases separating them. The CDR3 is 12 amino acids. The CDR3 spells CASSSPPYEQYF. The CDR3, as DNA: TGTGCCAGCAGCTCCCCCCCCTACGAGCAGTACTTC.

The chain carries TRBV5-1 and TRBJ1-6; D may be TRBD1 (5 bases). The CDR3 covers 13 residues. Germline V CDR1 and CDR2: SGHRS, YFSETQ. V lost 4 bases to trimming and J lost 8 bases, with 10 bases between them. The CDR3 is CASSEGTYSPLHF. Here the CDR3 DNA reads TGCGCCAGCAGCGAAGGGACCTATTCACCCCTCCACTTT.

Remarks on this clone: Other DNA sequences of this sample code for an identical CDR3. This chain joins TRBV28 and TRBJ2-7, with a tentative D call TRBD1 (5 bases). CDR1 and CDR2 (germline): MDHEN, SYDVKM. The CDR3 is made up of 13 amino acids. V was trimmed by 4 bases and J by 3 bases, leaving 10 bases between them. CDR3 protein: CASSSRGLYEQYF. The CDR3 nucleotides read TGTGCCAGCAGTTCAAGGGGTCTCTACGAGCAGTACTTC. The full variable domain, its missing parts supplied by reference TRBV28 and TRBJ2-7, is DVKVTQSSRYLVKRTGEKVFLECVQDMDHENMFWYRQDPGLGLRLIYFSYDVKMKEKGDIPEGYSVSREKKERFSLILESASTNQTSMYLCASSSRGLYEQYFGPGTRLTVT.

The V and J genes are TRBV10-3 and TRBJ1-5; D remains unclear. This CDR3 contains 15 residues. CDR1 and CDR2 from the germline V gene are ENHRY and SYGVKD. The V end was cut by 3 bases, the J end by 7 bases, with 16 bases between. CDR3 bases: TGTGCCATCAGTGACGAATCGGAGGGTAACCAGCCCCAGCATTTT. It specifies CAISDESEGNQPQHF.

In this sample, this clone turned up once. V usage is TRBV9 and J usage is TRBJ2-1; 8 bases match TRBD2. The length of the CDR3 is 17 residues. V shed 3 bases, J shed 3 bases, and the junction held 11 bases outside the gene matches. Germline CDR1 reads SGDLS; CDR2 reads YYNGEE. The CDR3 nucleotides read TGTGCCAGCAGCGGGCCCGGCCAGGGACTAGGCTACAATGAGCAGTTCTTC. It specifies CASSGPGQGLGYNEQFF.

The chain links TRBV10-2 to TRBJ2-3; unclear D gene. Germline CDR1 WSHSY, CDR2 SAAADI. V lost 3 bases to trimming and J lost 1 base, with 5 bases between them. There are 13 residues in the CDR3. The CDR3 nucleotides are TGCGCCAGCAGTGACGGACGCACAGATACGCAGTATTTT. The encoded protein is CASSDGRTDTQYF.

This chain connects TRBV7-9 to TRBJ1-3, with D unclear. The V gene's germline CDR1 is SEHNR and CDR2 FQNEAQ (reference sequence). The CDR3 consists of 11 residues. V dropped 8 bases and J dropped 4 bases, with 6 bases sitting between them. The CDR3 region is CASDPGNTIYF. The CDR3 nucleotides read TGTGCCAGCGACCCCGGAAACACCATATATTTT. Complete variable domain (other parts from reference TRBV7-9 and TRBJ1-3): DTGVSQNPRHKITKRGQNVTFRCDPISEHNRLYWYRQTLGQGPEFLTYFQNEAQLEKSRLLSDRFSAERPKGSFSTLEIQRTEQGDSAMYLCASDPGNTIYFGEGSWLTVV.

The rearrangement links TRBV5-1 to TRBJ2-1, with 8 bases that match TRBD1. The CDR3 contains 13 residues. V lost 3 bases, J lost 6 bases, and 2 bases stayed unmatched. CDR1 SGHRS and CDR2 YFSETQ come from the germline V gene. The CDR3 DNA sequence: TGCGCCAGCAGCTCTACAGGGGGCAATGAGCAGTTCTTC. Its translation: CASSSTGGNEQFF.

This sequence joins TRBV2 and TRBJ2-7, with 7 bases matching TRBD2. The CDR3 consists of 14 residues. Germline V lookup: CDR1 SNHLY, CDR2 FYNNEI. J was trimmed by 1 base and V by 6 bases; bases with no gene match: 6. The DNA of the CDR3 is TGTGCCAGCAGGGGGGAGGGCCTTTCCTACGAGCAGTACTTC. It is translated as CASRGEGLSYEQYF.

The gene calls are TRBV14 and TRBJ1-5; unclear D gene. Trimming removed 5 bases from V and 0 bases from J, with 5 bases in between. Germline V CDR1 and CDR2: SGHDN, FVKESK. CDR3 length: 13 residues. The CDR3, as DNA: TGTGCCAGCAGCAGGTATAGCAATCAGCCCCAGCATTTT. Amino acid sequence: CASSRYSNQPQHF.